Listed below are T cell receptor beta chains from one sample, sequenced in a study of regulatory T cells in long-lasting Graves disease. MiXCR was run by TCRdb on the multiplex PCR reads, yielding one entry per CDR3 protein. The data hold roughly 560,000 distinct CDR3 sequences, with about 12% observed a single time. In addition, the sample was reused for a study of T cells in Graves' hyperthyroidism and ophthalmopathy.

The sequencing used peripheral blood mononuclear cells (PBMCs), collected at new diagnosis, from a patient treated with antithyroid drugs. These receptors were collected from a woman aged 25-40 years with Graves disease. Each CDR3 is given with its conserved first and last residue. D genes are given only for firm matches. Rows give clone size only sometimes, using once, few, many, or a class for an expanded clone.

CDR3aa: CASSNRDRITGNTIYF
CDR3nt: TGTGCCAGTTCGAACCGGGACAGGATAACTGGAAACACCATATATTTT
d_gene: TRBD1
j_gene: TRBJ1-3
abundance: -
len: 16
v_gene: TRBV19

CDR3aa: CSARGGKGEKLFF
CDR3nt: TGCAGTGCCCGAGGAGGGAAGGGTGAAAAACTGTTTTTT
d_gene: -
j_gene: TRBJ1-4
abundance: many
len: 13
v_gene: TRBV20-1

CDR3aa: CATSSTTVNTEAFF
CDR3nt: TGTGCCACCAGTTCCACGACAGTAAACACTGAAGCTTTCTTT
d_gene: -
j_gene: TRBJ1-1
abundance: few
len: 14
v_gene: TRBV15

CDR3aa: CASSLGANSPLHF
CDR3nt: TGTGCCAGCAGCCTAGGGGCAAATTCACCCCTCCACTTT
d_gene: -
j_gene: TRBJ1-6
abundance: -
len: 13
v_gene: TRBV5-4

CDR3aa: CASSTPGQGYEQYF
CDR3nt: TGTGCCAGCAGTACCCCGGGACAGGGATACGAGCAGTACTTC
d_gene: TRBD1
j_gene: TRBJ2-7
abundance: -
len: 14
v_gene: TRBV28

CDR3aa: CASSPIRDLYGYTF
CDR3nt: TGTGCCAGCTCACCAATTAGGGACCTCTATGGCTACACCTTC
d_gene: -
j_gene: TRBJ1-2
abundance: few
len: 14
v_gene: TRBV18

CDR3aa: CASSFMGATEAFF
CDR3nt: TGTGCCAGCAGCTTTATGGGGGCCACTGAAGCTTTCTTT
d_gene: -
j_gene: TRBJ1-1
abundance: many
len: 13
v_gene: TRBV7-9

CDR3aa: CASSLGWRTSGSRDEQYF
CDR3nt: TGTGCCAGCAGCTTAGGGTGGAGGACTAGCGGGAGCCGGGACGAGCAGTACTTC
d_gene: TRBD2
j_gene: TRBJ2-7
abundance: many
len: 18
v_gene: TRBV7-9

CDR3aa: CASSVVQVITEAFF
CDR3nt: TGTGCCAGCAGCGTAGTACAGGTGATCACTGAAGCTTTCTTT
d_gene: -
j_gene: TRBJ1-1
abundance: -
len: 14
v_gene: TRBV9

CDR3aa: CSASDRRIGNQPQHF
CDR3nt: TGCAGTGCTTCGGACAGGCGGATTGGCAATCAGCCCCAGCATTTT
d_gene: TRBD1
j_gene: TRBJ1-5
abundance: -
len: 15
v_gene: TRBV20-1

CDR3aa: CASSLVDTNYGYTF
CDR3nt: TGTGCCAGCAGCTTAGTCGACACCAACTATGGCTACACCTTC
d_gene: -
j_gene: TRBJ1-2
abundance: many
len: 14
v_gene: TRBV7-2

CDR3aa: CASSFSDRGETQYF
CDR3nt: TGTGCCAGCAGTTTTTCTGACCGGGGAGAGACCCAGTACTTC
d_gene: -
j_gene: TRBJ2-5
abundance: -
len: 14
v_gene: TRBV27

CDR3aa: CASSGSPRGKNIQYF
CDR3nt: TGTGCCAGCAGTGGATCCCCCCGAGGCAAAAACATTCAGTACTTC
d_gene: -
j_gene: TRBJ2-4
abundance: few
len: 15
v_gene: TRBV6-1

CDR3aa: CSAKVGTLPNTEAFF
CDR3nt: TGCAGTGCTAAAGTCGGGACTCTCCCCAACACTGAAGCTTTCTTT
d_gene: -
j_gene: TRBJ1-1
abundance: many
len: 15
v_gene: TRBV20-1

CDR3aa: CASSSGTGLNTGELFF
CDR3nt: TGTGCCAGCAGCTCCGGGACAGGGCTGAACACCGGGGAGCTGTTTTTT
d_gene: TRBD1
j_gene: TRBJ2-2
abundance: many
len: 16
v_gene: TRBV7-9

CDR3aa: CASSSRSQGNSPLHF
CDR3nt: TGTGCCAGCAGCTCGAGGAGTCAGGGAAATTCACCCCTCCACTTT
d_gene: -
j_gene: TRBJ1-6
abundance: many
len: 15
v_gene: TRBV7-8

CDR3aa: CASSSAPMIIMNTEAFF
CDR3nt: TGTGCCAGCAGTTCCGCCCCCATGATTATCATGAACACTGAAGCTTTCTTT
d_gene: -
j_gene: TRBJ1-1
abundance: many
len: 17
v_gene: TRBV28

CDR3aa: CASSLKAGLNTGELFF
CDR3nt: TGTGCCAGCAGCTTAAAAGCGGGCTTGAACACCGGGGAGCTGTTTTTT
d_gene: -
j_gene: TRBJ2-2
abundance: -
len: 16
v_gene: TRBV7-9

CDR3aa: CASSQEIGVAEPYEQYF
CDR3nt: TGTGCCAGCAGCCAAGAGATCGGGGTAGCGGAGCCTTACGAGCAGTACTTC
d_gene: -
j_gene: TRBJ2-7
abundance: -
len: 17
v_gene: TRBV3-1

CDR3aa: CASSDLGLSYEQYF
CDR3nt: TGTGCCAGCAGTGATCTGGGACTATCCTACGAGCAGTACTTC
d_gene: TRBD2
j_gene: TRBJ2-7
abundance: -
len: 14
v_gene: TRBV25-1

CDR3aa: CASSYRTQNYEQYF
CDR3nt: TGTGCCAGCAGTTACCGGACACAGAACTACGAGCAGTACTTC
d_gene: -
j_gene: TRBJ2-7
abundance: many
len: 14
v_gene: TRBV6-2/TRBV6-3

CDR3aa: CASRPPSGSNQPQHF
CDR3nt: TGTGCCAGCAGACCGCCATCGGGTAGCAATCAGCCCCAGCATTTT
d_gene: -
j_gene: TRBJ1-5
abundance: many
len: 15
v_gene: TRBV28

CDR3aa: CASSLASQGGADNEQFF
CDR3nt: TGCGCCAGCAGCTTGGCTTCGCAAGGGGGAGCCGACAATGAGCAGTTCTTC
d_gene: -
j_gene: TRBJ2-1
abundance: many
len: 17
v_gene: TRBV5-1

CDR3aa: CASSERAGVAGYGYTF
CDR3nt: TGTGCCAGCAGTGAAAGAGCCGGTGTTGCGGGCTATGGCTACACCTTC
d_gene: -
j_gene: TRBJ1-2
abundance: many
len: 16
v_gene: TRBV2

CDR3aa: CASSHRQGRRSNQPQHF
CDR3nt: TGCGCCAGCAGCCATCGCCAGGGACGAAGGAGCAATCAGCCCCAGCATTTT
d_gene: -
j_gene: TRBJ1-5
abundance: many
len: 17
v_gene: TRBV4-1

CDR3aa: CSARGGTKNTEAFF
CDR3nt: TGCAGTGCTAGAGGTGGGACAAAAAACACTGAAGCTTTCTTT
d_gene: -
j_gene: TRBJ1-1
abundance: many
len: 14
v_gene: TRBV20-1

CDR3aa: CATSDLTGTVFF
CDR3nt: TGTGCCACCAGTGATTTAACAGGGACGGTGTTTTTT
d_gene: -
j_gene: TRBJ2-2
abundance: -
len: 12
v_gene: TRBV24-1

CDR3aa: CASSVGGTLNTEAFF
CDR3nt: TGTGCCAGCAGCGTAGGGGGCACCTTGAACACTGAAGCTTTCTTT
d_gene: -
j_gene: TRBJ1-1
abundance: -
len: 15
v_gene: TRBV9

CDR3aa: CASSATSRNIQYF
CDR3nt: TGTGCCAGCAGCGCCACTTCTAGGAACATTCAGTACTTC
d_gene: -
j_gene: TRBJ2-4
abundance: few
len: 13
v_gene: TRBV7-9

CDR3aa: CASRNRVDEQFF
CDR3nt: TGTGCCAGCAGGAACAGGGTCGATGAGCAGTTCTTC
d_gene: -
j_gene: TRBJ2-1
abundance: many
len: 12
v_gene: TRBV6-1

CDR3aa: CASSAYPAGRGRGYTF
CDR3nt: TGTGCCAGCAGTGCCTACCCGGCGGGCAGGGGTCGTGGCTACACCTTC
d_gene: -
j_gene: TRBJ1-2
abundance: -
len: 16
v_gene: TRBV2

CDR3aa: CASSSRRTQNTEAFF
CDR3nt: TGTGCCAGCAGCAGTAGGCGAACCCAGAACACTGAAGCTTTCTTT
d_gene: -
j_gene: TRBJ1-1
abundance: -
len: 15
v_gene: TRBV9

CDR3aa: CASSLATDIEPSGEQFF
CDR3nt: TGTGCCAGCAGCTTGGCCACGGACATCGAACCTTCTGGTGAGCAGTTCTTC
d_gene: -
j_gene: TRBJ2-1
abundance: many
len: 17
v_gene: TRBV5-8

CDR3aa: CASSIRRGHSEAFF
CDR3nt: TGTGCCAGTAGTATCCGGCGGGGGCATAGTGAAGCTTTCTTT
d_gene: -
j_gene: TRBJ1-1
abundance: -
len: 14
v_gene: TRBV19

CDR3aa: CASSLDGRLGGNIQYF
CDR3nt: TGTGCCAGCAGCTTAGACGGGCGACTAGGAGGAAACATTCAGTACTTC
d_gene: -
j_gene: TRBJ2-4
abundance: -
len: 16
v_gene: TRBV11-3

CDR3aa: CASSPIQGSTDTQYF
CDR3nt: TGTGCCAGCTCACCGATACAGGGCAGCACAGATACGCAGTATTTT
d_gene: -
j_gene: TRBJ2-3
abundance: -
len: 15
v_gene: TRBV18

CDR3aa: CSVEGRAGCKPSSGYSNQPQHF
CDR3nt: TGCAGCGTTGAGGGACGAGCAGGTTGTAAACCGTCATCGGGTTATAGCAATCAGCCCCAGCATTTT
d_gene: -
j_gene: TRBJ1-5
abundance: many
len: 22
v_gene: TRBV29-1

CDR3aa: CASSPQTLTTNYGYTF
CDR3nt: TGTGCCAGCTCACCCCAAACACTTACAACGAACTATGGCTACACCTTC
d_gene: -
j_gene: TRBJ1-2
abundance: many
len: 16
v_gene: TRBV18

CDR3aa: CAWSPGQGYTF
CDR3nt: TGTGCCTGGAGTCCGGGACAGGGCTACACCTTC
d_gene: TRBD1
j_gene: TRBJ1-2
abundance: many
len: 11
v_gene: TRBV30

CDR3aa: CASSGRGVRGTDTQYF
CDR3nt: TGTGCCAGCAGCGGTAGGGGAGTTCGGGGCACAGATACGCAGTATTTT
d_gene: -
j_gene: TRBJ2-3
abundance: -
len: 16
v_gene: TRBV11-2

CDR3aa: CASSDGGRVRDEQFF
CDR3nt: TGTGCCAGCAGTGACGGCGGGAGGGTGAGGGATGAGCAGTTCTTC
d_gene: TRBD2
j_gene: TRBJ2-1
abundance: many
len: 15
v_gene: TRBV2

CDR3aa: CASSLDRRSRRAEAFF
CDR3nt: TGTGCCAGCAGTTTAGACCGACGGTCTCGTAGGGCTGAAGCTTTCTTT
d_gene: -
j_gene: TRBJ1-1
abundance: many
len: 16
v_gene: TRBV12-3/TRBV12-4

CDR3aa: CASSLAAVNTEAFF
CDR3nt: TGCGCCAGCAGCTTGGCCGCAGTCAACACTGAAGCTTTCTTT
d_gene: -
j_gene: TRBJ1-1
abundance: few
len: 14
v_gene: TRBV5-1

CDR3aa: CASSHISNQPQHF
CDR3nt: TGTGCCAGCAGTCACATTAGCAATCAGCCCCAGCATTTT
d_gene: -
j_gene: TRBJ1-5
abundance: many
len: 13
v_gene: TRBV27

CDR3aa: CASSIVPGWSGETQYF
CDR3nt: TGTGCCAGTAGTATAGTTCCGGGTTGGAGTGGAGAGACCCAGTACTTC
d_gene: -
j_gene: TRBJ2-5
abundance: few
len: 16
v_gene: TRBV19

CDR3aa: CASSLWDSGAQYF
CDR3nt: TGTGCCAGCAGCTTATGGGACTCGGGGGCCCAGTACTTC
d_gene: -
j_gene: TRBJ2-5
abundance: many
len: 13
v_gene: TRBV7-3

CDR3aa: CASSIDQSGETQYF
CDR3nt: TGTGCCAGTAGTATTGATCAATCTGGAGAGACCCAGTACTTC
d_gene: -
j_gene: TRBJ2-5
abundance: many
len: 14
v_gene: TRBV19

CDR3aa: CASSESRGFYEQYF
CDR3nt: TGTGCCAGCAGTGAGAGCAGGGGCTTCTACGAGCAGTACTTC
d_gene: -
j_gene: TRBJ2-7
abundance: many
len: 14
v_gene: TRBV3-1

CDR3aa: CGGRHLPASGNSSSYEQYF
CDR3nt: TGTGGGGGGCGGCACCTGCCGGCTAGCGGAAACTCGAGCTCCTACGAGCAGTACTTC
d_gene: -
j_gene: TRBJ2-7
abundance: many
len: 19
v_gene: TRBV12-5

CDR3aa: CASSYSTTSVGNTGELFF
CDR3nt: TGTGCCAGCAGTTACTCGACGACTAGCGTGGGGAACACCGGGGAGCTGTTTTTT
d_gene: TRBD2
j_gene: TRBJ2-2
abundance: many
len: 18
v_gene: TRBV6-2/TRBV6-3

CDR3aa: CASSYSAGLVYGYTF
CDR3nt: TGTGCCAGCAGTTACTCGGCGGGTTTAGTCTATGGCTACACCTTC
d_gene: -
j_gene: TRBJ1-2
abundance: few
len: 15
v_gene: TRBV6-6

CDR3aa: CASSYSRPLVDQFF
CDR3nt: TGTGCCAGCAGTTACTCGAGGCCTCTCGTAGATCAGTTCTTC
d_gene: -
j_gene: TRBJ2-1
abundance: many
len: 14
v_gene: TRBV6-2/TRBV6-3

CDR3aa: CASSAWDALNQPQHF
CDR3nt: TGCGCCAGCAGCGCCTGGGATGCCCTCAATCAGCCCCAGCATTTT
d_gene: -
j_gene: TRBJ1-5
abundance: few
len: 15
v_gene: TRBV4-1

CDR3aa: CASSTGTATNEKLFF
CDR3nt: TGCGCCAGCAGCACCGGGACAGCAACTAATGAAAAACTGTTTTTT
d_gene: TRBD1
j_gene: TRBJ1-4
abundance: -
len: 15
v_gene: TRBV5-1

CDR3aa: CSASYGLAGVNEQFF
CDR3nt: TGCAGTGCTAGTTATGGACTAGCGGGAGTCAATGAGCAGTTCTTC
d_gene: TRBD2
j_gene: TRBJ2-1
abundance: many
len: 15
v_gene: TRBV20-1